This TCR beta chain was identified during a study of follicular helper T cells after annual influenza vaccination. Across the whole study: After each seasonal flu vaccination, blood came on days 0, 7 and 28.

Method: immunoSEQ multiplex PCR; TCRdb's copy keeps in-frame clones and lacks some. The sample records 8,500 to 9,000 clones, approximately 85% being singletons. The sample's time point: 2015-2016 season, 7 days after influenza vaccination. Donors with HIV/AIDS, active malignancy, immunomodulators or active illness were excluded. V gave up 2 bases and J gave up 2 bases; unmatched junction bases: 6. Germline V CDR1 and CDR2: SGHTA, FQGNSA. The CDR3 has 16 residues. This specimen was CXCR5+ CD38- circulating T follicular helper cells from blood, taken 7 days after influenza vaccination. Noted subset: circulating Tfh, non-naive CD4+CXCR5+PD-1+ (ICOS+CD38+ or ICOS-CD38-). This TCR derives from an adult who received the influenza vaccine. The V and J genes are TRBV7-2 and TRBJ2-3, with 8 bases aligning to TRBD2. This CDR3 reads CASSLNSGAVTDTQYF. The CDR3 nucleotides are TGTGCCAGCAGCTTAAATAGCGGGGCGGTCACAGATACGCAGTATTTT.